This TCR beta chain was recorded in a study of T cell clonality in common variable immunodeficiency (dated by TCRdb to 2014 to 2015). Sequences SNHLY (CDR1) and FYNNEI (CDR2) are obtained from the germline V gene. From cysteine to phenylalanine, the CDR3 is 12 amino acids long. The DNA has 27 bases, all within the CDR3, and is read from base 1. For sequencing input, CVID and control samples contributed equivalent amounts of genomic DNA. For every sample, a 60 bp segment covering the rearranged TCRbeta CDR3 region was amplified and then sequenced. The immunoSEQ assay, a bias-corrected multiplex PCR combined with high-throughput sequencing, was used for TCRbeta amplification. As for the authors' bioinformatics: Every unique nucleotide sequence counted as a clone and was annotated with V, D and J genes, copy number and frequency. Sequences were labeled productive if in frame, and non-productive if out of frame or containing stop codons. As previously described, clonality was calculated on the basis of Shannon's entropy. The predicted amino acid sequences of productive clones were used to derive mean CDR3 Kyte-Doolittle hydropathy. Using the R hclust function, scaled V gene usage was clustered hierarchically with Manhattan distance and complete linkage. Sharing of clones by CDR3 amino acid sequence was evaluated through resampling of 12 repertoires per group over 100 rounds. The repertoires were searched for approximately 72 published EBV-specific TCRbeta sequences and roughly 250 published CMV-specific TCRbeta sequences. Two CVID samples yielding fewer than 10,000 sequences were excluded from analysis, leaving approximately 40 CVID repertoires. In TCRdb, the immuneACCESS table is reduced to in-frame sequences with V and J assigned. These tables do not hold every clone; where another copy was compared, an unresolved V gene accounts for under half, and the others remain unexplained. Clone size and the V and J calls come from that table; the DNA yielded D and trimming. This sample has about 33,000 clones, none of them a singleton. The top ten constitute over 5% of the sample.

The study at large found these results: TCRbeta clonality was higher in CVID subjects than in healthy controls (t-test p = 0.018), and the increase was most characteristic of about a third of subjects. Even though DNA input was equal, the average per sample came to 65,000 to 100,000 unique sequences for controls compared with about 31,547 for CVID samples. CVID TCRbeta sequences were reported to have fewer deletions and N-nucleotide insertions and to lack highly modified clones with 13 or more V deletions. The authors noted that sequencing repertoires of T cell subpopulations would be needed to clarify what caused the increased clonality in CVID. Fewer TCRbeta clones were shared among CVID subjects than among healthy controls (p < 0.0001). Patient heterogeneity within the CVID cohort put limits on correlating repertoire features with clinical complications.

This clone has more than one count but fewer than ten. The target of this receptor is not known. A read error may account for a junction end that differs from germline. The read finishes 3 residues shy of the CDR3 end, and the germline J gene is used to complete it. Standard criteria were used to diagnose CVID, namely serum IgG, IgA and/or IgM reduced below the normal range together with specific antibody deficiency. There were 45 or so subjects in the CVID group (29 male and 15 or so female), ranging in age from roughly 9 to 65 years, with a mean age of 40. Most CVID patients and most healthy controls were of Caucasian heritage. At the time of study participation, every CVID subject had been on replacement immunoglobulin therapy for at least one year. At blood collection, none of the CVID subjects was ill or on immunomodulatory or immunosuppressive medication. Heparinized peripheral whole blood samples of roughly 5 to 8.5 ml were obtained from each donor. Genomic DNA from adults with common variable immune deficiency (CVID) and from healthy adult controls was used for sequencing of TCRbeta CDR3 repertoires. To isolate peripheral blood mononuclear cells, diluted blood was subjected to density centrifugation over Hypaque 1077 or Ficoll-Paque. Genomic DNA was obtained from unsorted mononuclear cells through either Qiagen column purification or a centrifugation-based method.

This receptor was identified in a human donor with common variable immunodeficiency. The chain was built from TRBV2 and TRBJ2-3; confidence is insufficient to name the D gene. Source material: peripheral blood mononuclear cells. The sequenced part of the CDR3 DNA is TGTGCCGGCAGCCCAGGCACAGATACG. Its protein reads: CAGSPGTDT. The whole CDR3 sequence is CAGSPGTDTQYF.